This T cell receptor beta chain derives from a study of regulatory T cells in long-lasting Graves disease. The time point is: newly diagnosed GD, antithyroid drugs for less than 3 months. PBMCs were the source of the RNA used for TCR sequencing. iRepertoire HTBI primers and Arm-PCR of CDR3 regions built TCR beta libraries. TCRdb passed the multiplex PCR reads through MiXCR, listing each CDR3 protein once. Of about 470,000 distinct CDR3 sequences detected, 15% to 20% appear once; the ten largest clones hold more than 9%. Germline V gives CDR1 MDHEN, CDR2 SYDVKM. The CDR3 is 15 residues long. V gave up 7 bases and J gave up 8 bases, with 20 bases separating them. This clonotype has ten or more counts. This same sample was also taken into another study, of T cells in Graves' hyperthyroidism and ophthalmopathy.

The gene calls are TRBV28 and TRBJ1-4; a possible D gene is TRBD1 (5 bases). The TCR comes from a man aged 35-49 years with Graves disease. The input for sequencing was peripheral blood mononuclear cells (PBMCs), taken at new diagnosis, from a patient treated with antithyroid drugs. CDR3 residues: CASTPMGGPWEKLFF. DNA of the CDR3: TGTGCCAGCACCCCCATGGGGGGACCTTGGGAAAAACTGTTTTTT.